This T cell receptor (beta chain) was sequenced during a study of blood T cell repertoires in COVID-19 (dated by TCRdb to about 2020). Study-wide context: Collaborator samples came from the United States, Italy and Spain and covered acute and convalescent phases of COVID-19. A de-identified subject ID, COVID-19 status, age in years and sex were almost always included in the sample metadata. Where available, HLA class I and class II types were obtained from metadata supplied by the sample provider rather than from assay-based typing. The repertoires were released in a freely available public database intended as a resource for research on the immune response to SARS-CoV-2. Deeply sampled blood TCRbeta repertoires from subjects exposed to, actively infected with, or recovered from COVID-19 were included in the dataset. The material from the prospective study consisted of cDNA or gDNA derived from T cells, B-cell-depleted T cells, or PBMCs. The samples were drawn from two sources: the first 160 participants of the ongoing ImmuneRACE study, and 1,200 or so subjects contributed by 6 global collaborators.

Overall study outcomes, separate from this receptor: The amount of clinical and demographic metadata varied by source and participant and was provided uncurated.

TCRbeta CDR3 regions were amplified from genomic DNA using the immunoSEQ Assay, a bias-controlled multiplex PCR. The original methods were these. The number of nucleated cells in each sample was estimated by amplification of reference gene primers within the assay. To quantify the absolute abundance of each unique TCRbeta CDR3 rearrangement, sequence reads were collapsed and filtered. For each sample, productive Simpson clonality was calculated as the square root of Simpson's diversity index across productive rearrangements. TCRdb carries this immuneACCESS record with in-frame sequences only. Its versions omit some clonotypes, under half of them owing to an unresolved V gene in the studies checked, with the rest unexplained. V, J and clone size were drawn from that table, and D and trimming were deduced from the DNA. In all, the sample holds around 100,000 clones, and 69% of those were seen once. The ten top clones hold approximately 6.3% of the sample.

The CDR1 and CDR2 encoded by the germline V gene are SGHVS and FNYEAQ. Trimming leaves V shorter by 6 bases and J shorter by 5 bases, with the junction holding 12 bases beyond the gene matches. Its CDR3 holds 16 amino acids, cysteine through phenylalanine. Left in the record is the CDR3 DNA by itself, 48 bases read in frame from the first base. Each collaborating institution followed its own protocols to collect whole blood in K2EDTA tubes. Collaborator samples were shipped for TCRbeta analysis as frozen whole blood, isolated PBMCs, or DNA extracted from either sample type. Of note for this clone: Which antigen it targets is not known. No quality values exist for individual bases; no much larger clone is one base distant.

The TCR comes from an older man with acute or convalescent COVID-19. Material for sequencing was peripheral blood. The V gene is TRBV7-6 and the J gene is TRBJ2-1; TRBD1 fits 8 bases in the junction. Here is the DNA: TGTGCCAGCAGTCACACACTGGGACAGGTTAACAATGAGCAGTTCTTC. The encoded protein is CASSHTLGQVNNEQFF. The reference TRBV7-6 and TRBJ2-1 proteins fill in what lies around the CDR3, so the full variable domain reads GAGVSQSPRYKVTKRGQDVALRCDPISGHVSLYWYRQALGQGPEFLTYFNYEAQQDKSGLPNDRFSAERPEGSISTLTIQRTEQRDSAMYRCASSHTLGQVNNEQFFGPGTRLTVL.